Below, one T cell receptor (beta chain) is given with its context. Losses at the gene ends were 3 bases for V and 0 bases for J; bases not matched to a gene: 14. The CDR3 consists of 19 residues. Germline lookup yields CDR1 SGHTA and CDR2 FQGTGA. These data belong to a study of T cell changes during pregnancy in multiple sclerosis. The table came from immunoSEQ multiplex PCR; TCRdb's copy has only in-frame clones and leaves some out. The sample includes tens of thousands of clones, roughly 92% of them seen just once. The receptor comes from a female donor with multiple sclerosis, enrolled in a pregnancy study. V usage is TRBV7-3 and J usage is TRBJ1-5; TRBD1 agrees at 7 bases. The material was peripheral blood, obtained in the third trimester of pregnancy. CDR3 sequence (DNA): TGTGCCAGCAGCTTGCCCCCTCCGAAGACAGGGAATAGCAATCAGCCCCAGCATTTT. It codes for CASSLPPPKTGNSNQPQHF.